A selection of T cell receptor beta chains follows, all from one sample in a study of cytomegalovirus exposure and HLA in healthy donors. Libraries were prepared by immunoSEQ multiplex PCR; TCRdb keeps only in-frame clonotypes and omits some of them. The table records 130,000 or so clones, around 72% of them present only once. Sequenced: PBMCs. The receptors were sampled from a woman younger than 35 in good health and CMV-seronegative. Both conserved end residues are part of each CDR3. The D gene is left open where the match is weak. Size values are once, few and many counts, or a class for expanded clones, and some rows have none.

V gene: TRBV6-1; J gene: TRBJ1-1; clone size: once; CDR3 length: 15; D gene: .; CDR3 protein: CASSEGTAVNTEAFF; CDR3 DNA: TGTGCCAGCAGTGAAGGGACAGCAGTGAACACTGAAGCTTTCTTT
V gene: TRBV6-6; J gene: TRBJ2-7; clone size: .; CDR3 length: 13; D gene: TRBD2; CDR3 protein: CASSLAGIYEQYF; CDR3 DNA: TGTGCCAGCAGTTTAGCGGGAATCTACGAGCAGTACTTC
V gene: TRBV15; J gene: TRBJ2-1; clone size: .; CDR3 length: 16; D gene: .; CDR3 protein: CATSRDFWLNNNEQFF; CDR3 DNA: TGTGCCACCAGCAGAGATTTCTGGCTCAACAACAATGAGCAGTTCTTC
V gene: TRBV9; J gene: TRBJ2-1; clone size: .; CDR3 length: 15; D gene: .; CDR3 protein: CASSVGGGKNNEQFF; CDR3 DNA: TGTGCCAGCAGCGTAGGAGGAGGGAAGAACAATGAGCAGTTCTTC
V gene: TRBV6-4; J gene: TRBJ1-1; clone size: .; CDR3 length: 14; D gene: TRBD1; CDR3 protein: CASSGGQGGTEAFF; CDR3 DNA: TGTGCCAGCAGCGGCGGACAGGGCGGTACTGAAGCTTTCTTT
V gene: TRBV5-4; J gene: TRBJ2-3; clone size: .; CDR3 length: 15; D gene: .; CDR3 protein: CASSSGLPSTDTQYF; CDR3 DNA: TGTGCCAGCAGCTCGGGACTGCCAAGCACAGATACGCAGTATTTT
V gene: TRBV5-4; J gene: TRBJ2-3; clone size: .; CDR3 length: 14; D gene: TRBD2; CDR3 protein: CASSSERGGTSQYF; CDR3 DNA: TGTGCCAGCAGCTCAGAAAGGGGGGGGACTAGCCAGTATTTT
V gene: TRBV10-1; J gene: TRBJ2-1; clone size: .; CDR3 length: 16; D gene: .; CDR3 protein: CASSEPRGSSYNEQFF; CDR3 DNA: TGCGCCAGCAGTGAGCCTCGGGGGAGCTCCTACAATGAGCAGTTCTTC
V gene: TRBV30; J gene: TRBJ1-1; clone size: .; CDR3 length: 10; D gene: .; CDR3 protein: CAWEQVGAFF; CDR3 DNA: TGTGCCTGGGAACAGGTTGGGGCTTTCTTT
V gene: TRBV29-1; J gene: TRBJ1-3; clone size: .; CDR3 length: 12; D gene: .; CDR3 protein: CSFLTPGFFIYF; CDR3 DNA: TGCAGCTTTCTCACTCCAGGGTTTTTTATATATTTT
V gene: TRBV2; J gene: TRBJ1-3; clone size: .; CDR3 length: 15; D gene: TRBD1; CDR3 protein: CASSLTGVPGNTIYF; CDR3 DNA: TGTGCCAGCAGTCTGACAGGGGTACCTGGAAACACCATATATTTT
V gene: TRBV30; J gene: TRBJ1-2; clone size: .; CDR3 length: 13; D gene: .; CDR3 protein: CAWKDQGLNGYTF; CDR3 DNA: TGTGCCTGGAAAGATCAGGGCCTGAATGGCTACACCTTC
V gene: TRBV30; J gene: TRBJ2-5; clone size: .; CDR3 length: 14; D gene: TRBD1; CDR3 protein: CAWSVQGGQETQYF; CDR3 DNA: TGTGCCTGGAGTGTACAGGGGGGCCAAGAGACCCAGTACTTC
V gene: TRBV6-6; J gene: TRBJ2-3; clone size: .; CDR3 length: 12; D gene: .; CDR3 protein: CASSFMGDQQYF; CDR3 DNA: TGTGCCAGCAGTTTTATGGGAGACCAGCAGTATTTT
V gene: TRBV6-4; J gene: TRBJ2-1; clone size: .; CDR3 length: 16; D gene: TRBD1; CDR3 protein: CASSESAGDRGHEQFF; CDR3 DNA: TGTGCCAGCAGTGAATCAGCAGGGGACAGGGGGCATGAGCAGTTCTTC
V gene: TRBV11-2; J gene: TRBJ1-1; clone size: .; CDR3 length: 13; D gene: .; CDR3 protein: CASSLGRGPEAFF; CDR3 DNA: TGTGCCAGCAGCTTAGGGCGGGGTCCTGAAGCTTTCTTT
V gene: TRBV5-1; J gene: TRBJ2-7; clone size: .; CDR3 length: 15; D gene: TRBD1; CDR3 protein: CASSKRDSPTSEQYF; CDR3 DNA: TGCGCCAGCAGCAAACGGGACAGTCCTACGTCTGAGCAGTACTTC
V gene: TRBV5-1; J gene: TRBJ2-3; clone size: .; CDR3 length: 17; D gene: TRBD2; CDR3 protein: CASSLVGTSGSIDTQYF; CDR3 DNA: TGCGCCAGCAGCTTGGTGGGGACTAGCGGGAGTATAGATACGCAGTATTTT
V gene: TRBV7-9; J gene: TRBJ1-3; clone size: .; CDR3 length: 14; D gene: .; CDR3 protein: CASSAGGSGNTIYF; CDR3 DNA: TGTGCCAGCAGCGCCGGGGGCTCTGGAAACACCATATATTTT
V gene: TRBV19; J gene: TRBJ1-5; clone size: .; CDR3 length: 14; D gene: .; CDR3 protein: CASSSQGKDQPQHF; CDR3 DNA: TGTGCCAGTAGTTCACAGGGAAAGGACCAGCCCCAGCATTTT
V gene: TRBV25-1; J gene: TRBJ2-7; clone size: .; CDR3 length: 14; D gene: TRBD2; CDR3 protein: CASSLAGDAYEQYF; CDR3 DNA: TGTGCCAGCAGCCTAGCGGGAGATGCCTACGAGCAGTACTTC
V gene: TRBV7-9; J gene: TRBJ2-1; clone size: .; CDR3 length: 12; D gene: .; CDR3 protein: CASRTLDNEQFF; CDR3 DNA: TGTGCCAGCAGGACCCTAGACAATGAGCAGTTCTTC
V gene: TRBV7-6; J gene: TRBJ2-2; clone size: .; CDR3 length: 17; D gene: TRBD1; CDR3 protein: CASSRREPGQGSGELFF; CDR3 DNA: TGTGCCAGCAGCCGAAGAGAACCGGGACAGGGGAGCGGGGAGCTGTTTTTT
V gene: TRBV5-4; J gene: TRBJ2-7; clone size: .; CDR3 length: 14; D gene: .; CDR3 protein: CASSPLPDRREQYF; CDR3 DNA: TGTGCCAGCAGCCCCCTTCCCGACAGACGTGAGCAGTACTTC
V gene: TRBV27; J gene: TRBJ2-7; clone size: .; CDR3 length: 13; D gene: .; CDR3 protein: CASSLRAGREQYF; CDR3 DNA: TGTGCCAGCAGTTTAAGGGCGGGGCGGGAGCAGTACTTC
V gene: TRBV4-1; J gene: TRBJ2-5; clone size: .; CDR3 length: 14; D gene: TRBD2; CDR3 protein: CASSHREGLETQYF; CDR3 DNA: TGCGCCAGCAGCCACCGGGAGGGCTTAGAGACCCAGTACTTC
V gene: TRBV29-1; J gene: TRBJ2-1; clone size: few; CDR3 length: 14; D gene: TRBD1; CDR3 protein: CSVPGQGSYNEQFF; CDR3 DNA: TGCAGCGTCCCGGGACAGGGGAGCTACAATGAGCAGTTCTTC
V gene: TRBV2; J gene: TRBJ1-4; clone size: .; CDR3 length: 12; D gene: .; CDR3 protein: CAGTGPNEKLFF; CDR3 DNA: TGTGCCGGTACGGGTCCGAATGAAAAACTGTTTTTT
V gene: TRBV5-1; J gene: TRBJ1-4; clone size: .; CDR3 length: 14; D gene: .; CDR3 protein: CASRTQATNEKLFF; CDR3 DNA: TGCGCCAGCAGAACACAGGCAACTAATGAAAAACTGTTTTTT
V gene: TRBV30; J gene: TRBJ2-7; clone size: .; CDR3 length: 12; D gene: .; CDR3 protein: CAWSAHIYEQYF; CDR3 DNA: TGTGCCTGGAGTGCCCATATCTACGAGCAGTACTTC
V gene: TRBV9; J gene: TRBJ2-3; clone size: .; CDR3 length: 11; D gene: .; CDR3 protein: CASSATDTQYF; CDR3 DNA: TGTGCCAGCAGCGCGACAGATACGCAGTATTTT
V gene: TRBV6-5; J gene: TRBJ1-5; clone size: few; CDR3 length: 14; D gene: .; CDR3 protein: CASSYGRNQVPQHF; CDR3 DNA: TGTGCCAGCAGTTACGGCAGAAATCAGGTCCCCCAGCATTTT
V gene: TRBV6-1; J gene: TRBJ2-1; clone size: .; CDR3 length: 15; D gene: TRBD1; CDR3 protein: CASSPPGQGYNEQFF; CDR3 DNA: TGTGCCAGCAGCCCCCCGGGACAGGGCTATAATGAGCAGTTCTTC
V gene: TRBV14; J gene: TRBJ1-6; clone size: .; CDR3 length: 16; D gene: .; CDR3 protein: CASSQDGQLYNSPLHF; CDR3 DNA: TGTGCCAGCAGCCAAGATGGACAGCTGTATAATTCACCCCTCCACTTT
V gene: TRBV19; J gene: TRBJ2-3; clone size: few; CDR3 length: 15; D gene: TRBD1; CDR3 protein: CASSILRDRGNTQYF; CDR3 DNA: TGTGCCAGTAGTATTCTCCGTGACAGGGGAAATACGCAGTATTTT
V gene: TRBV5-8; J gene: TRBJ2-1; clone size: .; CDR3 length: 16; D gene: TRBD2; CDR3 protein: CASSPTSASFYNEQFF; CDR3 DNA: TGTGCCAGCAGCCCGACTAGCGCTAGCTTTTACAATGAGCAGTTCTTC
V gene: TRBV30; J gene: TRBJ2-2; clone size: .; CDR3 length: 13; D gene: .; CDR3 protein: CAADLATTGELFF; CDR3 DNA: TGTGCTGCAGACTTAGCCACCACCGGGGAGCTGTTTTTT
V gene: TRBV7-8; J gene: TRBJ1-1; clone size: .; CDR3 length: 12; D gene: .; CDR3 protein: CASSLGKRGAFF; CDR3 DNA: TGTGCCAGCAGCTTAGGTAAAAGGGGAGCTTTCTTT
V gene: TRBV19; J gene: TRBJ1-5; clone size: .; CDR3 length: 14; D gene: TRBD1; CDR3 protein: CASSRTGGNQPQHF; CDR3 DNA: TGTGCCAGTAGTCGGACAGGGGGCAATCAGCCCCAGCATTTT
V gene: TRBV10-3; J gene: TRBJ2-7; clone size: few; CDR3 length: 12; D gene: .; CDR3 protein: CAIGPDIYEQYF; CDR3 DNA: TGTGCCATCGGGCCAGATATTTACGAGCAGTACTTC
V gene: TRBV15; J gene: TRBJ2-4; clone size: .; CDR3 length: 14; D gene: .; CDR3 protein: CATSRRETKNIQYF; CDR3 DNA: TGTGCCACCAGCAGGAGGGAGACCAAAAACATTCAGTACTTC
V gene: TRBV7-9; J gene: TRBJ2-5; clone size: .; CDR3 length: 14; D gene: TRBD1; CDR3 protein: CASTHNRGPETQYF; CDR3 DNA: TGTGCCAGCACCCATAACAGGGGGCCTGAGACCCAGTACTTC
V gene: TRBV14; J gene: TRBJ1-1; clone size: few; CDR3 length: 16; D gene: .; CDR3 protein: CASSQAPWTVNTEAFF; CDR3 DNA: TGTGCCAGCAGCCAAGCTCCTTGGACAGTGAACACTGAAGCTTTCTTT
V gene: TRBV10-1; J gene: TRBJ1-1; clone size: .; CDR3 length: 13; D gene: .; CDR3 protein: CASRRDTNTEAFF; CDR3 DNA: TGCGCCAGCAGAAGAGACACGAACACTGAAGCTTTCTTT
V gene: TRBV4-1; J gene: TRBJ1-2; clone size: .; CDR3 length: 14; D gene: .; CDR3 protein: CASSLEEANYGYTF; CDR3 DNA: TGCGCCAGCAGCCTGGAGGAGGCAAACTATGGCTACACCTTC
V gene: TRBV27; J gene: TRBJ2-7; clone size: .; CDR3 length: 15; D gene: TRBD2; CDR3 protein: CASSRGTSGNNEQYF; CDR3 DNA: TGTGCCAGCAGTCGCGGGACTAGCGGAAATAACGAGCAGTACTTC
V gene: TRBV7-2; J gene: TRBJ2-1; clone size: .; CDR3 length: 13; D gene: .; CDR3 protein: CASSASEYNEQFF; CDR3 DNA: TGTGCCAGCAGCGCTTCGGAGTACAATGAGCAGTTCTTC
V gene: TRBV2; J gene: TRBJ2-7; clone size: .; CDR3 length: 13; D gene: TRBD2; CDR3 protein: CATTRTSAGEQYF; CDR3 DNA: TGTGCCACCACGAGGACTAGCGCAGGGGAGCAGTACTTC
V gene: TRBV6-5; J gene: TRBJ2-1; clone size: .; CDR3 length: 15; D gene: TRBD1; CDR3 protein: CASSYRTGLYNEQFF; CDR3 DNA: TGTGCCAGCAGTTACCGGACAGGGCTTTACAATGAGCAGTTCTTC
V gene: TRBV2; J gene: TRBJ1-2; clone size: .; CDR3 length: 13; D gene: .; CDR3 protein: CASSDGQGYGYTF; CDR3 DNA: TGTGCCAGCAGTGACGGGCAGGGCTATGGCTACACCTTC
V gene: TRBV7-9; J gene: TRBJ1-3; clone size: few; CDR3 length: 14; D gene: .; CDR3 protein: CASSPERSGNTIYF; CDR3 DNA: TGTGCCAGCTCCCCAGAACGCTCTGGAAACACCATATATTTT
V gene: TRBV14; J gene: TRBJ2-1; clone size: .; CDR3 length: 13; D gene: .; CDR3 protein: CASSQEHDNEQFF; CDR3 DNA: TGTGCCAGCAGCCAAGAACACGACAATGAGCAGTTCTTC
V gene: TRBV6-5; J gene: TRBJ2-2; clone size: .; CDR3 length: 13; D gene: .; CDR3 protein: CASSPEVDGELFF; CDR3 DNA: TGTGCCAGCAGCCCCGAGGTGGACGGGGAGCTGTTTTTT
V gene: TRBV7-6; J gene: TRBJ1-1; clone size: .; CDR3 length: 12; D gene: .; CDR3 protein: CASSRLLPEAFF; CDR3 DNA: TGTGCCAGCAGCCGATTACTTCCTGAAGCTTTCTTT